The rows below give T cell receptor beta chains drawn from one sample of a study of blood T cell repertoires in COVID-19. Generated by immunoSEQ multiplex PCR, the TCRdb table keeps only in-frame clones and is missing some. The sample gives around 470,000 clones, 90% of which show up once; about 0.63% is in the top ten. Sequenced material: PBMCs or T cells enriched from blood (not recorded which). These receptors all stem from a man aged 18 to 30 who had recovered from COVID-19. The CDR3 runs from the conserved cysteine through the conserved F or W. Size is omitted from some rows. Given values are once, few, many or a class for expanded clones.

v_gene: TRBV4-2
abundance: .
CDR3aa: CASSQDLGGPSGELFF

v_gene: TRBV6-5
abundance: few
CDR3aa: CASRTEEGVSYEQYF

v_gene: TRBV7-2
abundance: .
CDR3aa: CASSLGQGSNQPQHF

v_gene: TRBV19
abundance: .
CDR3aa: CASSSSWPLNTEAFF

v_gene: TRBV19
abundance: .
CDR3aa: CASSSGSQETQYF

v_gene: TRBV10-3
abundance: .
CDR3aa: CAISESSGQSPNYGYTF

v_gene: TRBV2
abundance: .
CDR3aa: CASERAGAYEQYF

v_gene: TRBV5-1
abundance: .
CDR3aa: CASSLAARLKETQYF

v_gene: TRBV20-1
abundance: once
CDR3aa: CSASTTDRPYGYTF

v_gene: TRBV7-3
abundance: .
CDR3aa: CASSGGSRTEAFF

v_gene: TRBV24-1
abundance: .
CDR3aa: CATSQGPYEQFF

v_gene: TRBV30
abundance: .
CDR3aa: CAGEWAGSTDTQYF

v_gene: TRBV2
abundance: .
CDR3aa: CASSEAWGAGGGPTDTQYF

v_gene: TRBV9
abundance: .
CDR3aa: CASSPRTGSTYGYTF

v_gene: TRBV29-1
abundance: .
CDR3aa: CSVESRGTDTQYF

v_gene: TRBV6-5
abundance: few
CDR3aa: CASSRGQASARGYTF

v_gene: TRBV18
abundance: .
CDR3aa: CASSPMEGGNQPQHF

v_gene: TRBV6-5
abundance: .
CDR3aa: CASSYLGGHTEAFF

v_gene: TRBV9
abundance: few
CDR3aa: CASSVGLGTDTQYF

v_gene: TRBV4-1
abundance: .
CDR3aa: CASSQEWGAGEQYF

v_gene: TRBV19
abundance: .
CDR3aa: CASSLRTGGMNTEAFF

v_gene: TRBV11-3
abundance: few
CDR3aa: CASRAQGSYNEQFF

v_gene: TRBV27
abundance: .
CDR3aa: CASKKTGGYGYTF

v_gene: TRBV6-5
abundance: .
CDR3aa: CATYSAGGAEAFF

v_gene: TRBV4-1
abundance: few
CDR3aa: CASSPFTGTGRVSAGNTIYF

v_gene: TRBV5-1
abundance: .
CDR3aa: CASSVGSTLIGSYNEQFF

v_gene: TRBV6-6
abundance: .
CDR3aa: CASDGQGAFGYTF

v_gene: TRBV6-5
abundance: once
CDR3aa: CASKERGTGELFF

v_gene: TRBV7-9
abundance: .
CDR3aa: CASSFTEMLPYEQYF

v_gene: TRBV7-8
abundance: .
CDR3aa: CASSLVENTEAFF

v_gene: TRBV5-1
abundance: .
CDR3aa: CASSQGPGGTEAFF

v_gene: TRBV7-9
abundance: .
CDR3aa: CASSSGTEYNSPLHF

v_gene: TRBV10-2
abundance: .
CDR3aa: CASRGQGSTDTQYF

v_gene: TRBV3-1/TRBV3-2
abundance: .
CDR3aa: CASSRLAGGAQYF

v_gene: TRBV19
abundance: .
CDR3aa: CASRPAGEFNEQFF

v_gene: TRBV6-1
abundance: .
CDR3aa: CASSEALETGYEKLFF

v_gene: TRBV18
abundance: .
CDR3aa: CASSSGPDSKTGNTIYF

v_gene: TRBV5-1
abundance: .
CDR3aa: CASSLLGAPTDTQYF

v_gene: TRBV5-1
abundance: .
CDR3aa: CASSLAGTGLLGYTF

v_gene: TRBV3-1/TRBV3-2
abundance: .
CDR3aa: CASSHPLSEQYF

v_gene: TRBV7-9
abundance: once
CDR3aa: CASSNNQGANQPQHF

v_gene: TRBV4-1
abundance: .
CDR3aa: CASSQDRTSGIHEQFF

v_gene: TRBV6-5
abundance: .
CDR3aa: CASSRGGAHEQFF

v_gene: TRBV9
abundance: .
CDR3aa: CASSEGQESSGNTIYF

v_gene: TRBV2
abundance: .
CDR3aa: CASSATGYNGYTF

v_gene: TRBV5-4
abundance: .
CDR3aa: CASTAPRTGELFF

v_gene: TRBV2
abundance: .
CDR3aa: CASRRRGPETQYF

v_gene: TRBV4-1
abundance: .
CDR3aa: CASSFVGTGVPPDTDTQYF

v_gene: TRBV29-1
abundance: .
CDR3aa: CSVGLSGFSGYTF

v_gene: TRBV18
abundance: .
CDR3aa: CASSPGAGAGQPQHF

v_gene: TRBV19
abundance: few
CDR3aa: CASSSLAGDSYEQYF

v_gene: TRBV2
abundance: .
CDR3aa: CASTGRTNTGELFF

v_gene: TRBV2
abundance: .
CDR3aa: CARGQGVAINEKLFF

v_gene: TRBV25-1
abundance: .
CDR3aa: CASSLAGELFF

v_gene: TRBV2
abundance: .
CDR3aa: CASTGGPYEQYF

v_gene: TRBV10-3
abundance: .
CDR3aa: CAISGGGTTHTGELFF

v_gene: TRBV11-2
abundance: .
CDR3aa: CASSPSTGYGYTF

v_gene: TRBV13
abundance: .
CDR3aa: CASSVGTSFSNEQFF

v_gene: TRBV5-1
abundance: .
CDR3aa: CASAPGTVYNEQFF